The sequence of this TCR beta chain was determined in a study of shared clonotypes between healthy human individuals. Deletions cut 1 base from V and 2 bases from J, with 11 bases between. CDR1 and CDR2 from the germline V gene are SNHLY and FYNNEI. The CDR3 loop spans 15 amino acids. Data came from immunoSEQ multiplex PCR; TCRdb stores just in-frame clones and leaves some out. The sample carries more than 2 million clones, 90% to 97% recorded once. The sequence was collected from a man aged 18 to 29 in good health. Source material: naive CD4+ T cells sorted from blood. The subset was: CD45RA+ positively selected. V is TRBV2 and J is TRBJ1-1; no clear D gene. CDR3 DNA: TGTGCCAGCAGTGAAGGGGCTGGAGTAAACACTGAAGCTTTCTTT. As protein: CASSEGAGVNTEAFF.